This T cell receptor beta chain was sequenced in a study of blood T cell repertoires in COVID-19. Looking at the study overall: The samples span acute and convalescent COVID-19 from the United States, Italy and Spain. T cells, B-cell-depleted T cells, or PBMCs provided the cDNA or gDNA that served as material.

Per the authors' pipeline: Estimation of nucleated cell counts was performed using reference gene primer amplification. TCRdb's copy holds only in-frame clones and misses some; the assay was immunoSEQ multiplex PCR. Clonal size and the V and J genes are those of that table, whereas D and trimming came from the DNA. Among roughly 190,000 clones, 90% were seen once, and the ten largest hold approximately 0.48%. CDR3 length: 16 residues. Germline V gene sequence: CDR1 MDHEN, CDR2 SYDVKM. V lost 2 bases to trimming and J lost 5 bases; unmatched junction nucleotides: 6. This sequence originates from a man aged 50 to 59 with acute or convalescent COVID-19. The material sequenced was peripheral blood. The gene calls are TRBV28 and TRBJ2-3; 11 positions match TRBD2. Here the CDR3 reads CASSLQLAGEVDTQYF. CDR3 coding DNA: TGTGCCAGCAGTTTACAACTAGCGGGAGAGGTAGATACGCAGTATTTT.